These T cell receptor delta chains were read from a single sample in a study of Vδ1+ human thymocytes. TCRdb reprocessed the multiplex PCR reads using CATT. The profile shows around 26,000 delta-chain clones, 25% to 35% of them singletons. The sample was Vdelta1+ gamma-delta thymocytes from the thymus. These receptors were obtained from a boy younger than two who had congenital heart surgery. The CDR3 runs from the conserved cysteine through the conserved F or W. A D gene is named only where the DNA matches it firmly. Clone size is given for some rows only: seen once, a few or many times, or a class if the clone is expanded.

V	D	J	size	CDR3	DNA
TRDV1	-	TRDJ1	-	CALGGNRLSGDLLYTDKLIF	TGTGCTCTTGGGGGAAACCGACTATCTGGGGACTTACTGTACACCGATAAACTCATCTTT
TRDV1	-	TRDJ1	-	CALGDGPSSRTGGYTDKLIF	TGTGCTCTTGGGGATGGGCCTTCCTCCCGTACTGGGGGGTACACCGATAAACTCATCTTT
TRDV1	-	TRDJ1	few	CALGDRFLRRMGPGERDTDKLIF	TGTGCTCTTGGGGACCGTTTCCTACGTAGAATGGGGCCTGGGGAAAGAGACACCGATAAACTCATCTTT
TRDV1	TRDD3	TRDJ1	few	CALGEPASTYWGSRLYTDKLIF	TGTGCTCTTGGGGAACCGGCCTCGACCTACTGGGGGAGTCGTCTCTACACCGATAAACTCATCTTT
TRDV1	TRDD3	TRDJ1	-	CALGERATRVGVLGENTSYTDKLIF	TGTGCTCTTGGGGAACGCGCAACACGAGTCGGGGTACTGGGGGAAAATACCTCGTACACCGATAAACTCATCTTT
TRDV1	-	TRDJ1	few	CALGGTIGGPYTDKLIF	TGTGCTCTTGGGGGTACTATCGGGGGCCCCTACACCGATAAACTCATCTTT
TRDV2	-	TRDJ1	medium-sized	CAFEMASNLKLIF	TGTGCCTTTGAAATGGCCTCCAATCTTAAACTCATCTTT
TRDV1	-	TRDJ1	-	CALGELSTLSGAFRHTDKLIF	TGTGCTCTTGGGGAACTTAGTACCCTTTCTGGGGCTTTTCGGCACACCGATAAACTCATCTTT
TRDV2	TRDD3	TRDJ1	medium-sized	CAWRGTGGYFKYTDKLIF	TGTGCCTGGAGAGGTACTGGGGGATACTTTAAGTACACCGATAAACTCATCTTT
TRDV1	-	TRDJ1	few	CALGVPFLTPPSYWGKVTDKLIF	TGTGCCCTTGGGGTTCCCTTCCTTACTCCACCCAGCTACTGGGGAAAAGTAACCGATAAACTCATCTTT
TRDV1	-	TRDJ1	-	CALGELRRDPPTDKLIF	TGTGCTCTTGGGGAACTGAGGAGGGATCCGCCGACCGATAAACTCATCTTT
TRDV1	-	TRDJ1	few	CALGENGGGPYTDKLIF	TGTGCTCTTGGGGAGAACGGGGGGGGACCGTACACCGATAAACTCATCTTT
TRDV1	-	TRDJ1	-	CALGLVLPRLGQGERTDKLIF	TGTGCTCTTGGGCTTGTCCTACCCCGACTGGGTCAGGGAGAGAGAACCGATAAACTCATCTTT
TRDV1	-	TRDJ1	-	CALGPPYCGSPCLIF	TGTGCTCTTGGGCCCCCTTACTGTGGGTCCCCTTGTCTCATCTTT
TRDV1	-	TRDJ1	-	CALGENGTRVRDTDKLIF	TGTGCTCTTGGGGAAAACGGGACACGGGTTCGGGACACCGATAAACTCATCTTT
TRDV1	-	TRDJ1	many	CALGAPFLGLDKLIF	TGTGCTCTTGGGGCACCGTTCCTGGGTCTCGATAAACTCATCTTT
TRDV1	-	TRDJ1	-	CALGPPPVGSGTDKLIF	TGTGCTCTTGGGCCCCCTCCCGTCGGTTCGGGGACCGATAAACTCATCTTT
TRDV2	-	TRDJ1	medium-sized	CACDTGWVPSYTDKLIF	TGTGCCTGTGACACCGGCTGGGTTCCCTCCTACACCGATAAACTCATCTTT
TRDV1	TRDD3	TRDJ1	-	CALGEHGIRVYTDKLIF	TGTGCTCTTGGGGAACACGGGATACGCGTGTACACCGATAAACTCATCTTT
TRDV1	-	TRDJ1	few	CALGEPTFGGFTDKLIF	TGTGCTCTTGGGGAACCGACGTTTGGGGGGTTCACCGATAAACTCATCTTT
TRDV1	TRDD3	TRDJ1	few	CALGETVVYWGSQTNTDKLIF	TGTGCTCTTGGGGAAACAGTTGTCTACTGGGGGTCCCAAACGAACACCGATAAACTCATCTTT
TRDV1	TRDD3	TRDJ1	few	CALGGTTFVLGDTVTDKLIF	TGTGCTCTTGGGGGGACTACGTTCGTACTGGGGGATACCGTCACCGATAAACTCATCTTT
TRDV1	TRDD3	TRDJ1	-	CALGELFPSPRVGDTGASDKLIF	TGTGCTCTTGGGGAACTTTTTCCTAGCCCGCGGGTGGGGGATACGGGGGCTTCCGATAAACTCATCTTT
TRDV1	-	TRDJ1	-	CALGDSSCGMRSTKLIF	TGTGCTCTTGGGGACTCCTCATGTGGGATGCGTTCGACGAAACTCATCTTT
TRDV1	-	TRDJ1	few	CALGELGWEVGTDKLIF	TGTGCTCTTGGGGAACTAGGCTGGGAAGTGGGGACCGATAAACTCATCTTT
TRDV1	-	TRDJ1	few	CALGELGNFRTGDKLIF	TGTGCTCTTGGGGAACTAGGAAATTTCCGAACGGGCGATAAACTCATCTTT
TRDV1	TRDD3	TRDJ1	medium-sized	CALGELGVLGDWYTDKLIF	TGTGCTCTTGGGGAACTCGGCGTACTGGGGGATTGGTACACCGATAAACTCATCTTT
TRDV1	-	TRDJ1	-	CALGEKPSYVTGGCPYTDKLIF	TGTGCCCTTGGGGAAAAGCCTTCCTACGTTACTGGGGGATGCCCTTACACCGATAAACTCATCTTT
TRDV1	-	TRDJ2	few	CALGTRPLESRALTAQLFF	TGTGCTCTTGGAACACGACCCCTAGAGTCGCGAGCTTTGACAGCACAACTCTTCTTT
TRDV1	-	TRDJ1	-	CALGELSPHVVRVFTVGCTGKLIF	TGTGCTCTTGGGGAACTATCTCCTCACGTGGTTAGGGTATTTACTGTGGGCTGCACCGGTAAACTCATCTTT
TRDV1	TRDD3	TRDJ1	few	CALGESFRPTRDTQDKLIF	TGTGCTCTTGGGGAATCTTTCCGTCCTACGAGGGATACGCAGGATAAACTCATCTTT
TRDV1	TRDD3	TRDJ1	few	CALGELSPGDFVEADKLIF	TGTGCTCTTGGGGAACTTAGTCCGGGGGATTTTGTCGAGGCCGATAAACTCATCTTT
TRDV1	TRDD3	TRDJ1	few	CALGGPLPSRGLACTGGYGYTDKLIF	TGTGCTCTTGGGGGCCCTCTTCCTTCTAGGGGACTGGCTTGTACTGGGGGATACGGGTACACCGATAAACTCATCTTT
TRDV1	-	TRDJ1	-	CALGVTRPSSRSNHGINQLIF	TGTGCTCTTGGGGTGACTAGGCCTTCCTCGAGGAGTAATCATGGGATAAATCAACTCATCTTT
TRDV1	-	TRDJ1	few	CALGEGEGGPDLYTDKLIF	TGTGCTCTTGGGGAAGGGGAAGGCGGGCCAGACCTGTACACCGATAAACTCATCTTT
TRDV1	TRDD2	TRDJ1	-	CALGELQRVPLPTDWVVTDKLIF	TGTGCTCTTGGGGAATTGCAACGTGTCCCGCTTCCTACCGACTGGGTGGTTACCGATAAACTCATCTTT
TRDV1	TRDD3	TRDJ1	few	CALGLPLLGPLAKLIF	TGTGCTCTTGGGCTTCCCCTACTGGGGCCCCTCGCGAAACTCATCTTT